The 9 T cell receptor beta chains below were found in one sample sequenced in a study of T-cell reconstitution after alpha-beta-depleted transplantation in children. Unique molecular identifiers were incorporated into the prepared TCRbeta library. TCRdb re-analysed the PCR reads in MiXCR, keeping a single row per CDR3 protein. The data contain about 98,000 distinct CDR3 sequences, roughly 7.2% of them singletons. Here the sequenced sample was PBMCs, taken before TCRalphabeta/CD19-depleted stem cell transplant. The receptors were sampled from a boy under 10 years old with acute lymphoblastic leukemia, due to receive a stem cell transplant.

This clonotype appeared many times. The chain is built from TRBV29-1 and TRBJ2-5; possible D gene TRBD2, 5 bases. Trimming removed 0 bases at V and 2 bases at J, with 16 bases between. Germline lookup yields CDR1 SQVTM and CDR2 ANQGSEA. The CDR3 covers 16 residues. The CDR3 DNA reads as TGCAGCGTTGAAGATCTGTTAGCGCCCCGTCAAGAGACCCAGTACTTC. The encoded protein is CSVEDLLAPRQETQYF. The variable domain in full, with the rest retrieved from reference TRBV29-1 and TRBJ2-5, is SAVISQKPSRDICQRGTSLTIQCQVDSQVTMMFWYRQQPGQSLTLIATANQGSEATYESGFVIDKFPISRPNLTFSTLTVSNMSPEDSSIYLCSVEDLLAPRQETQYFGPGTRLLVL.

The sample holds a few counts of this clonotype. V is TRBV6-1 and J is TRBJ2-1; 10 bases match TRBD2. CDR1 MNHNS and CDR2 SASEGT come from the germline V gene. CDR3 length: 16 amino acids. With 4 bases clipped from V and 5 bases from J, the junction kept 8 bases outside the gene matches. The CDR3 spells CASSASLAGEDNEQFF. In DNA, the CDR3 is TGTGCCAGCAGTGCCTCTCTAGCGGGAGAAGACAATGAGCAGTTCTTC.

There are a few counts of this clonotype. V is TRBV29-1 and J is TRBJ1-2, with D possibly being TRBD1 (5 bases). V shed 7 bases and J shed 5 bases, with 20 bases lying between them. CDR1 and CDR2 from the germline V gene are SQVTM and ANQGSEA. CDR3 size: 14 residues. CDR3 region: CSAKGTGPGYGYTF. CDR3 nucleotides: TGCAGCGCGAAAGGGACGGGACCCGGATATGGCTACACCTTC.

This clonotype came up many times. The chain uses TRBV10-3 and TRBJ1-3, with no clear D. The CDR3 covers 14 residues. Trimming pared 6 bases from V and 2 bases from J, leaving 11 bases between. The germline CDR1 and CDR2 sequences are ENHRY and SYGVKD. CDR3 protein: CAIRTDTTGNTIYF. The CDR3 DNA reads as TGTGCCATCAGGACCGACACAACTGGAAACACCATATATTTT.

This clonotype came up a few times. This rearrangement joins TRBV12-3 or TRBV12-4 to TRBJ2-7; unclear D gene. Trimming pared 7 bases from V and 0 bases from J, leaving 10 bases between. The CDR3 contains 13 residues. The CDR3 sequence: CASKYGISYEQYF. CDR3 DNA: TGTGCCAGCAAGTATGGCATCTCCTACGAGCAGTACTTC.

The chain recombines TRBV5-6 with TRBJ1-6; 9 bases are a match to TRBD1. The V gene's germline CDR1 is SGHDT and CDR2 YYEEEE. This CDR3 is built from 15 residues. Losses at the gene ends were 0 bases for V and 8 bases for J; bases not matched to a gene: 3. The CDR3 reads CASSLGQGEHSPLHF. The CDR3 nucleotides are TGTGCCAGCAGCTTGGGACAGGGGGAACATTCACCCCTCCACTTT.

This clonotype occurred many times. This chain joins TRBV4-3 and TRBJ2-7; D is ambiguous. Germline V CDR1 and CDR2: LGHNA, YSLEER. CDR3 length: 13 amino acids. V was pared by 0 bases and J by 4 bases, with 7 bases between. The DNA for the CDR3 is TGCGCCAGCAGCCAAGATGAGACATACGAGCAGTACTTC. Translating it yields CASSQDETYEQYF.

This clonotype was seen only a few times. The V call is TRBV10-3, the J call TRBJ2-3, with TRBD2 matching over 8 bases. Unmatched junction bases numbered 4, after V lost 0 bases and J lost 2 bases. The germline V gene encodes CDR1 ENHRY and CDR2 SYGVKD. CDR3 size: 16 residues. CDR3: CAISESTGGLTDTQYF. In DNA, the CDR3 is TGTGCCATCAGTGAGTCGACGGGGGGGCTCACAGATACGCAGTATTTT.

This clonotype was detected only a few times. The J gene is TRBJ1-2, the V gene TRBV29-1, with 9 positions matching TRBD1. Trimming removed 2 bases from V and 8 bases from J; junction bases left unmatched: 6. Germline V CDR1 and CDR2: SQVTM, ANQGSEA. This CDR3 contains 13 residues. Written as DNA, the CDR3 is TGCAGCGTTGAAAAGGGACAGGGAAAAGGCTACACCTTC. Encoded protein: CSVEKGQGKGYTF.